Reported below is one T cell receptor beta chain. CDR3 size: 12 residues. V was cut by 4 bases and J by 1 base, with 6 bases left in between. Germline V lookup: CDR1 SQVTM, CDR2 ANQGSEA. This sample stems from a study of blood T cells in healthy people across ages. In terms of origin and age, donors were healthy Caucasian individuals from Russia aged roughly 6 to 95. Total RNA extraction produced at least 5.5 micrograms (per sample) for the study. Together with a sample-barcoded 5' primer, a J-beta primer mix was included in a second PCR lasting roughly 7 to 11 cycles. Tagging of each cDNA molecule was performed by a template-switch adaptor with 12 random nucleotides. All samples gave at least 2.5 million CDR3-containing paired-end reads. TCRdb passed the 5' RACE reads through MiXCR, listing each CDR3 protein once. The sample carries approximately 730,000 distinct CDR3 sequences, roughly 53% recorded once.

Material for sequencing was blood. The chain carries TRBV29-1 and TRBJ2-3, with D unclear. This sequence was found in a man older than 75 in good health. CDR3 residues: CSVVQRTDTQYF. In DNA form, the CDR3 reads TGCAGCGTTGTTCAACGCACAGATACGCAGTATTTT.